This T cell receptor beta chain was sequenced in a study of regulatory T cells in long-lasting Graves disease. Study observations and caveats: Persistent-disease Graves' patients showed less TCR diversity than new cases.

Arm-PCR of CDR3 regions with iRepertoire HTBI primers generated TCR beta libraries. One entry per CDR3 protein, called by TCRdb with MiXCR from the multiplex PCR reads. The sample shows hundreds of thousands of distinct CDR3 sequences, around 15% of them seen only once. This clonotype was found a few times. Its antigen is still unknown. Time point specified: newly diagnosed GD, antithyroid drugs for less than 3 months. Construction of the TCR library relied on RNA isolated from PBMCs. Trimming stripped 5 bases from V and 1 base from J, with 16 bases between. This CDR3 region has 15 residues. Per germline, CDR1 DFQATT and CDR2 SNEGSKA (reference sequence). This same sample was also taken into another study, of T cells in Graves' hyperthyroidism and ophthalmopathy. That report notes: Initially, a first-round RT-PCR of the TCR CDR3 employed the HTBI primer set. Stable hyperthyroidism was told apart from ophthalmopathy by a model built on 13 V-J features.

The specimen comprised peripheral blood mononuclear cells (PBMCs), sampled at new diagnosis, from a patient treated with antithyroid drugs. V gene TRBV20-1 combines with J gene TRBJ2-3; D gene unclear. This TCR was recovered from a woman aged 35-65 years with Graves disease. The CDR3 region has the DNA TGCAGTGCTCCTCTAGGAAGTGAGGGCACAGATACGCAGTATTTT. It codes for CSAPLGSEGTDTQYF.